The TCR beta chain described here comes from a study of early T cells in non-severe SARS-CoV-2 infection. TCRdb itself ran the 5' RACE reads through MiXCR, one entry per CDR3 protein. The table shows around 19,000 distinct CDR3 sequences, with approximately 6.1% occurring only once. The CDR3 loop spans 16 amino acids. In germline, CDR1 is SNHLY, CDR2 FYNNEI. V shed 2 bases and J 3 bases; nucleotides not matched to a gene: 9. The rearrangement links TRBV2 to TRBJ1-2, with 7 bases aligning to TRBD1. Sequenced sample: whole blood. The source of this sequence is an adult who was a healthcare worker with PCR-confirmed SARS-CoV-2 infection or an uninfected control (not recorded which). CDR3 in DNA: TGTGCCAGCAGTGAACCCCGACAGGGCGAGGACTATGGCTACACCTTC. This gives the protein CASSEPRQGEDYGYTF.